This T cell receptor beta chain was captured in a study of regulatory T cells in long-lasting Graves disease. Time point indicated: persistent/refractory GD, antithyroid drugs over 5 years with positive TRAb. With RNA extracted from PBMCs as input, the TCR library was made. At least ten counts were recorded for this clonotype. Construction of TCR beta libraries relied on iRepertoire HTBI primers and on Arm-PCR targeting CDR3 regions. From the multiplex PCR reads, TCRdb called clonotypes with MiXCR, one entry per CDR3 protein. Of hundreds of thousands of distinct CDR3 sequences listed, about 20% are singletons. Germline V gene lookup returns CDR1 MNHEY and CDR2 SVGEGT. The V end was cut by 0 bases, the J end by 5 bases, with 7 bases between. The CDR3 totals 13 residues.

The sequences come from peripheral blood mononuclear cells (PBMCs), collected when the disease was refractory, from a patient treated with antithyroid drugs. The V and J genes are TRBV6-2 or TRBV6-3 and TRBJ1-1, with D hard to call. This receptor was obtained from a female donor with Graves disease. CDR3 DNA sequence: TGTGCCAGCAGTTACTCGGCGGGTACTGAAGCTTTCTTT. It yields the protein CASSYSAGTEAFF.